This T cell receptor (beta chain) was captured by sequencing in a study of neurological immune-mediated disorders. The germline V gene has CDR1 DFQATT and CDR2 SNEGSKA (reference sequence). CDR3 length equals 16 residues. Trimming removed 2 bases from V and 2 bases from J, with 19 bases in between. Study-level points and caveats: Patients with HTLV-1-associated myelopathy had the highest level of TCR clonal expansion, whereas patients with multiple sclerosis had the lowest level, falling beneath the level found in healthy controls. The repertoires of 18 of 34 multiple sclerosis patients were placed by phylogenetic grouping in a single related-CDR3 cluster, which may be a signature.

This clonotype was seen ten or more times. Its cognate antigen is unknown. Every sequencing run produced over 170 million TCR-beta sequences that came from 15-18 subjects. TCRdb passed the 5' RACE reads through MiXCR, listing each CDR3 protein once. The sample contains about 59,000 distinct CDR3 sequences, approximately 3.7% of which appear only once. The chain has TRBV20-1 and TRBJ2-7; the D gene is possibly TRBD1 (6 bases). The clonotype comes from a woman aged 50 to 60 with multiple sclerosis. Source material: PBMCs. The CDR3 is CSARPPWTVPPYEQYF. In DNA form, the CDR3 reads TGCAGTGCTAGACCCCCGTGGACAGTTCCTCCCTACGAGCAGTACTTC.